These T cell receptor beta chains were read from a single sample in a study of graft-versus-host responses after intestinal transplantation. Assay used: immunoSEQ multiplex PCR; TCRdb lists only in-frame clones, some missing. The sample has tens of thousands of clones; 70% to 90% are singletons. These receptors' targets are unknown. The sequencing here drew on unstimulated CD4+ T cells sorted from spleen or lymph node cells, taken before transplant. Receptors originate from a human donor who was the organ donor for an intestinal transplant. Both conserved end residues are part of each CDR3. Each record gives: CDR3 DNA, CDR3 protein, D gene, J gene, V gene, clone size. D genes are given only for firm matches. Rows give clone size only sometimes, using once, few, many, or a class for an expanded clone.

TGTGCCAGCAGTTTGGAGGGTCCTAACTACGAGCAGTACTTC	CASSLEGPNYEQYF	.	TRBJ2-7	TRBV28	.
TGTGCCTGGAGTGTATGGCGGGGCCGGGTCTACGAGCAGTACTTC	CAWSVWRGRVYEQYF	.	TRBJ2-7	TRBV30	.
TGTGCCAGTAGTATAGTTTGGGGAGATGGGCCCCAGCATTTT	CASSIVWGDGPQHF	.	TRBJ1-5	TRBV19	.
TGTGCCAGCAGTTTAGGGGCAACTTCCCCCTACAATGAGCAGTTCTTC	CASSLGATSPYNEQFF	.	TRBJ2-1	TRBV28	.
TGTGCCAGCAGCCCCTGGAGGGGCGCGATAGATACGCAGTATTTT	CASSPWRGAIDTQYF	.	TRBJ2-3	TRBV7-9	few
TGTGCCATCAGTGACAGGGGCGAGCAGTACTTC	CAISDRGEQYF	.	TRBJ2-7	TRBV10-3	.
TGCAGCGTTGACGTCTCTGGGCAGGGAGGCCCCTACGAGCAGTACTTC	CSVDVSGQGGPYEQYF	.	TRBJ2-7	TRBV29-1	few
TGTGCCAGCAGCCGCCCAGGACAAACATTGTACGAGCAGTACTTC	CASSRPGQTLYEQYF	.	TRBJ2-7	TRBV14	.
TGTGCCAGCAGCGAAGGGCAGGGGATTATATATGAAAAACTGTTTTTT	CASSEGQGIIYEKLFF	.	TRBJ1-4	TRBV7-2	.
TGTGCCAGCAGTCCCAATGGGACAGGGCGGGAGACCCAGTACTTC	CASSPNGTGRETQYF	.	TRBJ2-5	TRBV21-1	.
TGTGCCAGCACCATATATCGCCAGGGTGGAACCGGGGAGCTGTTTTTT	CASTIYRQGGTGELFF	.	TRBJ2-2	TRBV7-9	.
TGTGCCGTGGCACAGGGGCCCTTGTACGAGCAGTACTTC	CAVAQGPLYEQYF	TRBD1	TRBJ2-7	TRBV27	.
TGCGCCAGCAGCTATGATCCAGGGATAGAGCAGTACTTC	CASSYDPGIEQYF	.	TRBJ2-7	TRBV5-1	.
TGTGCCAGCAGCCATAATGGCTATGAGCAGTTCTTC	CASSHNGYEQFF	.	TRBJ2-1	TRBV7-3	.
TGTGCCAGCAGCACAGGGGCCGGGGAGCTGTTTTTT	CASSTGAGELFF	TRBD1	TRBJ2-2	TRBV28	.
TGTGCCACTACCCGACTCGGGACAGGGGCACATCAGCCCCAGCATTTT	CATTRLGTGAHQPQHF	TRBD1	TRBJ1-5	TRBV19	.
TGTGCCAGTAGCAACCCGGGACAGGGGAACACCGGGGAGCTGTTTTTT	CASSNPGQGNTGELFF	TRBD1	TRBJ2-2	TRBV19	few